These T cell receptor beta chains were read from a single sample in a study of blood T cells in healthy people across ages. TCRdb re-called the 5' RACE reads with MiXCR, one entry per CDR3 protein. The sample includes 1.5 million to 2 million distinct CDR3 sequences, 30% to 40% of them seen just once. Sequenced: blood. These receptor sequences come from a human donor in good health. Each CDR3 is given with its conserved first and last residue. Fields, in order: CDR3 length, clone size, D gene, V gene, J gene, CDR3 protein, CDR3 DNA. The D gene is left open where the match is weak. Part of the rows lack a size; the others show once, few, many or a class for expanded clones.

14,few,TRBD2,TRBV5-1,TRBJ2-3,CASSLADDTDTQYF,TGCGCCAGCAGCCTAGCGGACGACACAGATACGCAGTATTTT
14,few,TRBD1,TRBV20-1,TRBJ1-2,CSANPDRSNYGYTF,TGCAGTGCTAACCCGGACAGGAGTAACTATGGCTACACCTTC
13,few,NA,TRBV11-2,TRBJ2-1,CASSPTGRTPPFF,TGTGCCAGCAGCCCTACGGGACGCACCCCTCCGTTCTTC
16,few,TRBD2,TRBV6-4,TRBJ2-1,CASSDSSGGFYNEQFF,TGTGCCAGCAGTGACTCTAGCGGGGGGTTCTACAATGAGCAGTTCTTC
12,NA,NA,TRBV6-4,TRBJ2-3,CASSDVANTQYF,TGTGCCAGCAGTGACGTGGCGAATACGCAGTATTTT
16,NA,TRBD1,TRBV4-1,TRBJ2-1,CASSQEKTRDRGRGFF,TGCGCCAGCAGCCAAGAAAAAACTAGGGACAGGGGAAGAGGGTTCTTC
14,NA,NA,TRBV14,TRBJ2-7,CASSQFRGSYEQYF,TGTGCCAGCAGCCAGTTCCGAGGTTCCTACGAGCAGTACTTC
12,NA,NA,TRBV20-1,TRBJ1-1,CSGTGANTEAFF,TGCAGTGGAACAGGTGCCAACACTGAAGCTTTCTTT
19,NA,NA,TRBV9,TRBJ2-5,CASSDGKGGRTPSQETQYF,TGTGCCAGCAGCGACGGGAAAGGAGGGCGTACTCCTAGTCAAGAGACCCAGTACTTC
13,few,NA,TRBV7-9,TRBJ2-5,CASSLVGLQTQYF,TGTGCCAGCAGCTTGGTAGGGCTGCAGACCCAGTACTTC
11,few,NA,TRBV29-1,TRBJ2-1,CSVESANEQFF,TGCAGCGTTGAGAGCGCCAATGAGCAGTTCTTC
15,few,NA,TRBV5-1,TRBJ1-2,CASSPGWGRNYGYTF,TGCGCCAGCAGCCCCGGCTGGGGGCGGAACTATGGCTACACCTTC
15,few,NA,TRBV20-1,TRBJ1-5,CSARDRVLGNGPQHF,TGCAGTGCTAGAGATCGAGTATTGGGGAATGGGCCCCAGCATTTT
13,NA,TRBD1,TRBV12-3/TRBV12-4,TRBJ1-5,CASSRTGRWAQHF,TGTGCCAGCAGTAGGACAGGGCGCTGGGCCCAGCATTTT
13,many,NA,TRBV29-1,TRBJ1-2,CSANSQGNYGYTF,TGCAGCGCCAATTCACAGGGCAACTATGGCTACACCTTC
17,NA,NA,TRBV5-6,TRBJ2-3,CASIKIRVLASTDTQYF,TGTGCCAGCATCAAGATCCGGGTCCTCGCTTCCACAGATACGCAGTATTTT
15,few,TRBD1,TRBV5-1,TRBJ2-7,CASSSGTAKSYEQYF,TGCGCCAGCAGCTCCGGGACAGCTAAATCCTACGAGCAGTACTTC
14,many,TRBD2,TRBV6-2/TRBV6-3,TRBJ2-1,CASSLAGGQNEQFF,TGTGCCAGCAGTTTAGCGGGGGGGCAGAATGAGCAGTTCTTC
17,NA,NA,TRBV29-1,TRBJ2-1,CSVESGRRRRYYNEQFF,TGCAGCGTTGAATCAGGGAGGAGGCGACGGTACTACAATGAGCAGTTCTTC
15,NA,NA,TRBV5-1,TRBJ1-4,CASSLALGLDEKLFF,TGCGCCAGCAGCTTGGCTCTGGGATTGGATGAAAAACTGTTTTTT
14,NA,NA,TRBV7-2,TRBJ1-1,CASSFDVMNTEAFF,TGTGCCAGCAGCTTCGATGTCATGAACACTGAAGCTTTCTTT
17,few,NA,TRBV29-1,TRBJ2-1,CSIYGGEPGQGYNEQFF,TGCAGCATATACGGGGGGGAACCGGGACAGGGCTACAATGAGCAGTTCTTC
14,many,NA,TRBV28,TRBJ1-5,CASRSSRRNQPQHF,TGTGCCAGCCGTTCTTCGAGACGCAATCAGCCCCAGCATTTT
15,NA,NA,TRBV5-5,TRBJ1-5,CASSLGLSSNQPQHF,TGTGCCAGCAGCTTAGGACTGTCTAGCAATCAGCCCCAGCATTTT
16,few,NA,TRBV24-1,TRBJ1-4,CATSETGTGPNEKLFF,TGTGCCACCAGTGAAACCGGGACCGGTCCTAATGAAAAACTGTTTTTT
12,NA,NA,TRBV27,TRBJ2-5,CASIAPAGAQYF,TGTGCCAGCATCGCACCCGCGGGTGCGCAGTACTTC
17,NA,NA,TRBV6-2/TRBV6-3,TRBJ2-2,CASSSPTGTGRNLELFF,TGTGCCAGCAGTTCACCTACAGGGACGGGTAGGAATCTCGAGCTGTTTTTT
14,NA,NA,TRBV25-1,TRBJ1-1,CASSEFLETTEAFF,TGTGCCAGCAGTGAATTTCTTGAAACCACTGAAGCTTTCTTT
17,few,NA,TRBV9,TRBJ1-6,CASSLQGRGSYNSPLHF,TGTGCCAGCAGCTTGCAGGGTAGAGGCTCCTATAATTCACCCCTCCACTTT
13,few,TRBD1,TRBV6-5,TRBJ1-2,CASTGGGGYGYTF,TGTGCCAGCACCGGAGGGGGCGGATATGGCTACACCTTC
15,NA,TRBD1,TRBV7-2,TRBJ1-2,CVSSLETGINYGYTF,TGTGTCAGCAGCTTAGAGACAGGGATTAACTATGGCTACACCTTC
14,NA,NA,TRBV7-2,TRBJ2-5,CASSLAAYGETQYF,TGTGCCAGCAGCTTAGCCGCGTACGGAGAGACCCAGTACTTC
16,few,NA,TRBV4-2,TRBJ2-1,CASSQVGGGLNNEQFF,TGTGCCAGCAGCCAAGTTGGCGGTGGTTTAAACAATGAGCAGTTCTTC
16,NA,TRBD2,TRBV20-1,TRBJ2-1,CSARGSSGGTYNEQFF,TGCAGTGCGCGAGGGTCTAGCGGGGGGACGTACAATGAGCAGTTCTTC
16,NA,TRBD1,TRBV7-2,TRBJ1-2,CASSFPDRALIDGYTF,TGTGCCAGCAGCTTCCCGGACAGGGCGCTTATCGATGGCTACACCTTC
12,few,NA,TRBV12-3/TRBV12-4,TRBJ2-5,CASSFLAETQYF,TGTGCCAGCAGTTTTCTTGCAGAGACCCAGTACTTC
15,few,NA,TRBV9,TRBJ2-5,CASSPGTFIRETQYF,TGTGCCAGCAGCCCCGGGACTTTTATTAGGGAGACCCAGTACTTC
12,few,NA,TRBV28,TRBJ2-1,CASSLHVNEQFF,TGTGCCAGCAGTTTACACGTCAATGAGCAGTTCTTC
15,NA,NA,TRBV4-1,TRBJ1-4,CASSHPGGGGEKLFF,TGCGCCAGCAGCCACCCAGGAGGAGGGGGTGAAAAACTGTTTTTT
14,NA,TRBD1,TRBV13,TRBJ2-7,CASSFGTEAYEQYF,TGTGCCAGCAGCTTTGGGACAGAGGCCTACGAGCAGTACTTC
13,NA,NA,TRBV6-5,TRBJ2-1,CASSKTRRGEQFF,TGTGCCAGCAGTAAGACGCGACGAGGTGAGCAGTTCTTC
16,NA,NA,TRBV9,TRBJ2-3,CASSVVDRTSTDTQYF,TGTGCCAGCAGCGTAGTCGACCGGACTAGCACAGATACGCAGTATTTT
14,NA,NA,TRBV7-2,TRBJ2-7,CASSLSELATGQYF,TGTGCCAGCAGCTTATCGGAGTTGGCCACGGGGCAGTACTTC
16,NA,NA,TRBV21-1,TRBJ2-7,CASSKEEGAVAYEQYF,TGTGCCAGCAGCAAAGAGGAGGGGGCCGTCGCCTACGAGCAGTACTTC
12,many,NA,TRBV29-1,TRBJ2-3,CSVEWVPDTQYF,TGCAGCGTTGAGTGGGTCCCAGATACGCAGTATTTT
15,NA,TRBD1,TRBV27,TRBJ2-3,CASSPGQVPGDTQYF,TGTGCCAGCAGTCCCGGACAGGTCCCGGGGGATACGCAGTATTTT
15,NA,NA,TRBV6-2/TRBV6-3,TRBJ2-1,CASSLQWGEYNEQFF,TGTGCCAGCAGCTTACAGTGGGGCGAATACAATGAGCAGTTCTTC
12,NA,NA,TRBV28,TRBJ1-5,CASSGQNQPQHF,TGTGCCAGCAGCGGCCAGAATCAGCCCCAGCATTTT
16,NA,TRBD1,TRBV7-9,TRBJ1-4,CASSRQGAETNEKLFF,TGTGCCAGCAGCAGACAGGGGGCAGAGACTAATGAAAAACTGTTTTTT
14,few,NA,TRBV20-1,TRBJ1-6,CSARGSGFNSPLHF,TGCAGTGCTAGAGGATCCGGATTTAATTCACCCCTCCACTTT
16,few,NA,TRBV19,TRBJ2-7,CASSRRPTRQGYEQYF,TGTGCCAGTAGTAGAAGGCCAACGCGGCAGGGCTACGAGCAGTACTTC
13,NA,TRBD1,TRBV19,TRBJ2-3,CAIRGQGTDTQYF,TGTGCCATCAGGGGGCAAGGCACAGATACGCAGTATTTT